This T cell receptor (beta chain) was found in a study of beta chain features in type 1 diabetes. All of the isolated RNA was reverse transcribed, so expressed TCRB transcripts were sequenced. The repertoire was sequenced with immunoSEQ multiplex PCR; TCRdb's copy has only in-frame clones and lacks some. This sample has approximately 270,000 clones, with 13% to 15% found just once. Notes on this clone: Its antigen is as yet unknown. This sample includes further DNA sequences coding for the same CDR3.

The study, taken as a whole, reports: Patients with Type 1 diabetes showed moderately but significantly shorter TCRB CDR3s in all four CD4+ subsets. PCR might favor shorter templates, but any such skew would affect patients and controls equally.

The receptor was isolated from a man aged 25-45 years with type 1 diabetes. Source material: naive CD4+ T cells from blood.

The CDR3 nucleotides read TGTGCCAGCTCTCCAGGGACAGGGGACGAGCAGTACTTC. Translating gives CASSPGTGDEQYF. The chain joins TRBV18 to TRBJ2-7; 10 positions match TRBD1. Germline V lookup: CDR1 KGHSH, CDR2 LQKENI. V was clipped by 6 bases and J by 5 bases; unmatched bases: 4. The CDR3 has 13 residues.